Listed below are T cell receptor beta chains from one sample, sequenced in a study of blood T cells in healthy people across ages. TCRdb reanalysed the 5' RACE reads using MiXCR and keeps one entry per CDR3 protein. The sample has about 970,000 distinct CDR3 sequences, 45% to 60% seen once; the top ten hold about a fifth. Sequenced input: blood. Receptors originate from a woman aged 60 to 75 in good health. CDR3s include the opening cysteine and the closing phenylalanine or tryptophan. Each record gives: clone size, V gene, D gene, J gene, CDR3 protein, CDR3 DNA. The D gene is left open where the match is weak. Expanded clones get a size class; other rows say once, few or many, or leave the size out.

few	TRBV12-3/TRBV12-4	.	TRBJ2-3	CASRSGQYTDTQYF	TGTGCCAGTAGATCCGGACAGTACACAGATACGCAGTATTTT
many	TRBV12-3/TRBV12-4	.	TRBJ2-7	CASSLTNSYEQYF	TGTGCCAGCAGCTTAACAAACTCCTACGAGCAGTACTTC
.	TRBV24-1	.	TRBJ2-1	CATSDFGRGGFNEQFF	TGTGCCACCAGTGATTTCGGACGAGGAGGTTTCAATGAGCAGTTCTTC
.	TRBV6-1	TRBD1	TRBJ2-1	CASSDMLQGWNEQFF	TGTGCCAGCAGTGATATGTTACAGGGGTGGAATGAGCAGTTCTTC
.	TRBV4-3	.	TRBJ1-2	CASSQGHPDGYTF	TGCGCCAGCAGCCAAGGACACCCTGACGGCTACACCTTC
few	TRBV7-2	.	TRBJ2-1	CASSPGTSREQFF	TGTGCCAGCAGCCCCGGGACTTCGCGCGAGCAGTTCTTC
few	TRBV20-1	.	TRBJ2-5	CSAREQGGGILETQYF	TGCAGTGCTAGAGAACAGGGCGGAGGTATTTTGGAGACCCAGTACTTC
.	TRBV20-1	.	TRBJ2-3	CSARKGDTQYF	TGCAGTGCTAGAAAAGGGGATACGCAGTATTTT
.	TRBV9	.	TRBJ2-7	CASSVAPPYEQYF	TGTGCCAGCAGCGTAGCGCCACCCTACGAGCAGTACTTC
few	TRBV12-3/TRBV12-4	TRBD1	TRBJ1-1	CASHRTGLTEAFF	TGTGCCAGTCACAGGACAGGGTTGACTGAAGCTTTCTTT
.	TRBV5-1	.	TRBJ2-7	CASSFINEWEQYF	TGTGCCAGCAGCTTCATTAACGAATGGGAGCAGTACTTC
few	TRBV4-2	.	TRBJ2-3	CASSQTGVWSTDTQYF	TGTGCCAGCAGTCAGACGGGGGTATGGAGCACAGATACGCAGTATTTT
.	TRBV6-2/TRBV6-3	.	TRBJ2-7	CASSYRDGGLGEQYF	TGTGCCAGCAGTTACCGGGACGGAGGCCTAGGGGAGCAGTACTTC
.	TRBV6-2/TRBV6-3	.	TRBJ2-1	CALSAGFYNEQFF	TGTGCGCTTTCTGCGGGATTTTACAATGAGCAGTTCTTC
few	TRBV7-9	.	TRBJ2-1	CASSLVQINEQFF	TGTGCCAGCAGCTTAGTGCAGATCAATGAGCAGTTCTTC
.	TRBV7-2	.	TRBJ2-1	CASSRTATGPRGFHEQFF	TGTGCCAGCAGCCGCACGGCAACAGGGCCCAGGGGATTCCATGAGCAGTTCTTC
.	TRBV20-1	TRBD2	TRBJ2-7	CSASVTSGSFSYEQYF	TGCAGTGCTAGCGTGACTAGCGGGAGTTTCTCCTACGAGCAGTACTTC
.	TRBV21-1	.	TRBJ2-7	CASTSNRSSYEQYF	TGTGCCAGCACCTCTAACAGGAGCTCCTACGAGCAGTACTTC
.	TRBV5-1	TRBD2	TRBJ2-1	CAGSLESSGSSYNEQFF	TGCGCCGGCAGCTTGGAATCTAGCGGAAGCTCCTACAATGAGCAGTTCTTC
.	TRBV7-2	.	TRBJ2-7	CASSLISTSFYEQYF	TGTGCCAGCAGCTTAATCTCGACCTCCTTCTACGAGCAGTACTTC
.	TRBV20-1	TRBD2	TRBJ2-1	CSATRRTSGSSYNEQFF	TGCAGTGCTACCCGTAGGACTAGCGGGAGCTCCTACAATGAGCAGTTCTTC
.	TRBV6-2/TRBV6-3	.	TRBJ2-7	CASRKTGSYNEQYF	TGTGCCAGCAGGAAAACCGGCTCCTACAATGAGCAGTACTTC
.	TRBV6-5	.	TRBJ1-2	CASSYVAIGLDYGYTF	TGTGCCAGCAGTTACGTGGCTATAGGGTTGGACTATGGCTACACCTTC